Listed below are T cell receptor beta chains from one sample, sequenced in a study of blood T cell repertoires in COVID-19. Generated by immunoSEQ multiplex PCR, the TCRdb table keeps only in-frame clones and is missing some. The sample lists 200,000 to 250,000 clones; approximately 86% were seen once. Specimen: peripheral blood. Source of these receptors: a man of 80 years or more with acute or convalescent COVID-19. Each CDR3 is given with its conserved first and last residue. The D gene is left open where the match is weak. Clone size is stated in some rows and not others, as once, few, many or a class when expanded.

TRBD1 once TRBJ2-5 15 TRBV5-8 TGTGCCAGCAGCTTGGGGGGACAGGGGAAAGAGACCCAGTACTTC CASSLGGQGKETQYF
NA NA TRBJ2-7 14 TRBV14 TGTGCCAGCAGCCAAGGTTGGACAGTCTACGAGCAGTACTTC CASSQGWTVYEQYF
NA NA TRBJ1-3 18 TRBV18 TGTGCCAGCTCACAGACAACAACGGGGAGATTCTCTGGAAACACCATATATTTT CASSQTTTGRFSGNTIYF
TRBD1 once TRBJ1-2 13 TRBV12-3/TRBV12-4 TGTGCCAGCAGTTTAGGGACAGGGAACGGCTACACCTTC CASSLGTGNGYTF
TRBD1 NA TRBJ1-6 14 TRBV11-2 TGTGCCAGCAGCCGGACAGGGGGTGATTCACCCCTCCACTTT CASSRTGGDSPLHF
NA NA TRBJ2-1 13 TRBV29-1 TGCAGCGTTGACACCGACATTTTCGATGAGCAGTTCTTC CSVDTDIFDEQFF
NA NA TRBJ2-3 15 TRBV7-2 TGTGCCAGCAGCTTAGTGGCCTCTAGCACAGATACGCAGTATTTT CASSLVASSTDTQYF
TRBD1 NA TRBJ1-3 15 TRBV5-1 TGCGCCAGCAGCCTGGACAGGTCATCTGGAAACACCATATATTTT CASSLDRSSGNTIYF
NA once TRBJ2-3 13 TRBV7-2 TGTGCCAGCAGCGCGGAACCTGCAGATACGCAGTATTTT CASSAEPADTQYF
NA NA TRBJ2-7 12 TRBV6-2/TRBV6-3 TGTGCCAGCAGTTACTCAATATACGAGCAGTACTTC CASSYSIYEQYF
NA NA TRBJ2-1 19 TRBV21-1 TGTGCCAGCAGCAAATGGATGGGACAGCGGGGGGGATCGGGTAATGAGCAGTTCTTC CASSKWMGQRGGSGNEQFF
TRBD2 NA TRBJ2-3 15 TRBV11-2 TGTGCCAGCAGCTTCCCGGGAGGAAGCACAGATACGCAGTATTTT CASSFPGGSTDTQYF
NA NA TRBJ2-2 14 TRBV11-2 TGTGCCAGCAGCTTAGATGGAGGGGCCGGGGAGCTGTTTTTT CASSLDGGAGELFF
NA NA TRBJ1-1 15 TRBV6-2/TRBV6-3 TGTGCCAGCAGTCTAGAGACAGCAGGGGACACTGAAGCTTTCTTT CASSLETAGDTEAFF
NA NA TRBJ2-2 15 TRBV7-3 TGTGCCAGCAGCCCTATGGGCCCGAACACCGGGGAGCTGTTTTTT CASSPMGPNTGELFF
TRBD2 NA TRBJ2-1 15 TRBV7-9 TGTGCCAGCAGCTTGGGCGGGAGGGCCAACAATGAGCAGTTCTTC CASSLGGRANNEQFF
TRBD1 NA TRBJ1-6 13 TRBV5-1 TGCGCCAGCAGGTCAACAGGGGACGCACCCCTCCACTTT CASRSTGDAPLHF
NA NA TRBJ1-2 15 TRBV5-1 TGCGCCAGCAGTCATGGCCGACAGGAACCATATGGCTACACCTTC CASSHGRQEPYGYTF
NA NA TRBJ2-7 13 TRBV6-6 TGTGCCAGCAGTTACTCGGGCGAATACGAGCAGTACTTC CASSYSGEYEQYF
NA NA TRBJ2-1 14 TRBV28 TGTGCCAGCAGTTTGCCGCTTGTCGGTAATGAGCAGTTCTTC CASSLPLVGNEQFF
TRBD1 NA TRBJ1-2 14 TRBV6-5 TGTGCCAGCAGGGACAGGGGTGATTACTATGGCTACACCTTC CASRDRGDYYGYTF
NA NA TRBJ1-1 12 TRBV6-5 TGTGCCAGCAGGGAGATGAACACTGAAGCTTTCTTT CASREMNTEAFF
NA once TRBJ2-7 11 TRBV29-1 TGCAGTGTTAGTAGCTCCTACGAGCAGTACTTC CSVSSSYEQYF
NA NA TRBJ1-4 13 TRBV28 TGTGCCAGCAGTTTGGGGACTTCGGTAAAACTGTTTTTT CASSLGTSVKLFF
NA NA TRBJ2-5 13 TRBV13 TGTGCCAGCAGCTTACCAGGACAAGAGACCCAGTACTTC CASSLPGQETQYF
TRBD1 NA TRBJ1-4 15 TRBV18 TGTGCCAGCTCCACAAGACAGGGGAGGAATGAAAAACTGTTTTTT CASSTRQGRNEKLFF
NA NA TRBJ1-2 14 TRBV6-5 TGTGCCAGCACCTCCCCCGGGGGTCCGTATGGCTACACCTTC CASTSPGGPYGYTF
TRBD2 NA TRBJ2-1 16 TRBV7-3 TGTGCCAGCAGCTTAGCGGGACTAGCGGACTACAATGAGCAGTTCTTC CASSLAGLADYNEQFF